One sample yielded the 9 T cell receptor beta chains listed below, sequenced in a study of blood T cell repertoires in COVID-19. Method: immunoSEQ multiplex PCR; TCRdb's copy keeps in-frame clones and lacks some. The data hold roughly 130,000 clones, with approximately 83% observed a single time. The sample taken for sequencing was peripheral blood. These receptors were collected from a woman aged 45-59 years with acute or convalescent COVID-19.

This chain links TRBV19 with TRBJ2-1, with D possibly matching TRBD2 (6 bases). V was clipped by 8 bases and J by 0 bases, with 14 bases between them. This CDR3 region has 15 residues. The germline V gene has CDR1 LNHDA and CDR2 SQIVND (reference sequence). The CDR3 nucleotides are TGTGCCAGTGAGGGGACTTCAAGCTCCTACAATGAGCAGTTCTTC. Translation gives CASEGTSSSYNEQFF. The variable domain in full, completed from reference TRBV19 and TRBJ2-1, reads DGGITQSPKYLFRKEGQNVTLSCEQNLNHDAMYWYRQDPGQGLRLIYYSQIVNDFQKGDIAEGYSVSREKKESFPLTVTSAQKNPTAFYLCASEGTSSSYNEQFFGPGTRLTVL.

This sequence joins TRBV27 and TRBJ1-1; D gene uncertain. CDR1 and CDR2 from the germline V gene are MNHEY and SMNVEV (reference sequence). Trimming pared 3 bases from V and 0 bases from J, leaving 8 bases between. The CDR3 totals 14 residues. The CDR3 region has the DNA TGTGCCAGCAGTTTCCGGTTCATGAACACTGAAGCTTTCTTT. Protein: CASSFRFMNTEAFF.

The chain combines TRBV18 with TRBJ2-1; perhaps TRBD1 as D (6 bases). The V gene lost 6 bases and the J gene lost 8 bases, with 17 bases spanning the gap. The CDR3 totals 14 residues. The germline V gene has CDR1 KGHSH and CDR2 LQKENI. The CDR3 sequence: CASSPSQGQYEQFF. The CDR3 DNA follows: TGTGCCAGCTCCCCCTCCCAGGGACAATATGAGCAGTTCTTC.

The V call is TRBV9, the J call TRBJ1-2, with a tentative D call TRBD1 (6 bases). CDR3 length equals 14 residues. V gave up 3 bases and J gave up 5 bases, with 14 bases separating them. Germline V gene lookup returns CDR1 SGDLS and CDR2 YYNGEE. The CDR3 is CASSAEQGPYGYTF. CDR3 nucleotides: TGTGCCAGCAGCGCCGAACAGGGACCTTATGGCTACACCTTC.

The chain uses TRBV16 and TRBJ1-1; D unclear. The germline CDR1 and CDR2 sequences are KGHSY and FQNENV. The CDR3 extends over 15 amino acids. Between the trimmed V and J ends, which lost 1 base and 7 bases, there was a span of 16 bases. The CDR3 loop reads CASSQLSQIRGEAFF. The CDR3 DNA is TGTGCCAGCAGCCAATTATCACAAATCCGGGGTGAAGCTTTCTTT.

This chain joins TRBV6-5 and TRBJ1-1; D possibly corresponds to TRBD1 (5 bases). The CDR3 consists of 14 residues. Per germline, CDR1 MNHEY and CDR2 SVGAGI. V lost 4 bases, J lost 3 bases, and 12 bases lay in between. In DNA form, the CDR3 reads TGTGCCAGCAGTTGGAAGGGGCTTGACACTGAAGCTTTCTTT. As protein: CASSWKGLDTEAFF.

The genes are TRBV5-6 and TRBJ1-1; D is unresolved. Between the trimmed V and J ends, which lost 0 bases and 11 bases, there was a span of 14 bases. The CDR3 covers 13 residues. Germline-derived CDR1 and CDR2 are SGHDT and YYEEEE. The CDR3 region has the DNA TGTGCCAGCAGCTTGGAACAGCGAGGGAAGGCTTTCTTT. Its translation is CASSLEQRGKAFF.

V and J are TRBV5-6 and TRBJ1-2; D gene ambiguous. Trimming took 0 bases from V and 0 from J, leaving 15 bases between them. The germline V gene has CDR1 SGHDT and CDR2 YYEEEE. The CDR3 extends over 17 amino acids. The CDR3 here is CASSLESRPLANYGYTF. CDR3 coding DNA: TGTGCCAGCAGCTTGGAGTCGAGGCCGTTAGCTAACTATGGCTACACCTTC. The whole variable domain, remainder taken from reference TRBV5-6 and TRBJ1-2, is DAGVTQSPTHLIKTRGQQVTLRCSPKSGHDTVSWYQQALGQGPQFIFQYYEEEERQRGNFPDRFSGHQFPNYSSELNVNALLLGDSALYLCASSLESRPLANYGYTFGSGTRLTVV.

The rearrangement links TRBV6-5 to TRBJ2-1, with unresolved D. The CDR3 loop spans 14 amino acids. V dropped 4 bases and J dropped 7 bases, with 14 bases sitting between them. Looked up from germline, CDR1 is MNHEY and CDR2 is SVGAGI. In DNA, the CDR3 is TGTGCCAGCAGTTCACTACGGGTCGCGAATGAGCAGTTCTTC. Its translation is CASSSLRVANEQFF.